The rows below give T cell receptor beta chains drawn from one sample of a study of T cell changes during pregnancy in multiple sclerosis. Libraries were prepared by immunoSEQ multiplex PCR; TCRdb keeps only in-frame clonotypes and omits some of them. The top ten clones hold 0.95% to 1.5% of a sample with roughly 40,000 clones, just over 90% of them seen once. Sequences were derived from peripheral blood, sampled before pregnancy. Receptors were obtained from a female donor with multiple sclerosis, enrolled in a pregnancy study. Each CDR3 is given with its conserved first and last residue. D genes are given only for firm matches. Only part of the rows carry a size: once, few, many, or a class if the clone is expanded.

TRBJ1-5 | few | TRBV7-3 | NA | CASSPRRGQPQHF | TGTGCCAGCAGCCCTCGAAGAGGGCAGCCCCAGCATTTT
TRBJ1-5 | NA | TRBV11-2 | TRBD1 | CASSSTGIGNQPQHF | TGTGCCAGCAGCTCGACAGGGATAGGGAATCAGCCCCAGCATTTT
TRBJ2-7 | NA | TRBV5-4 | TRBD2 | CASSAQLAGAYEQYF | TGTGCCAGCAGCGCCCAACTAGCGGGAGCCTACGAGCAGTACTTC
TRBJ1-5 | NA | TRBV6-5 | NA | CASSLDFGQPQHF | TGTGCCAGCAGCCTCGACTTCGGGCAGCCCCAGCATTTT
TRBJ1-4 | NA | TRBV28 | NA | CASRQGEEKLFF | TGTGCCAGCAGACAGGGTGAGGAAAAACTGTTTTTT
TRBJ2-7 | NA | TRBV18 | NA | CASSPDDNYEQYF | TGTGCCAGCTCACCGGATGACAACTACGAGCAGTACTTC
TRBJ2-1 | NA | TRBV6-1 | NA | CASSPTVEYNEQFF | TGTGCCAGCAGCCCCACGGTGGAGTACAATGAGCAGTTCTTC
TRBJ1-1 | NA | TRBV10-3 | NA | CAICDRGDTEAFF | TGTGCCATCTGTGATCGAGGTGACACTGAAGCTTTCTTT
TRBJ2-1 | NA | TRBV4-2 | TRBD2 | CASSQDLAGGTYHNEQFF | TGTGCCAGCAGCCAAGATCTCGCGGGAGGTACCTACCACAATGAGCAGTTCTTC
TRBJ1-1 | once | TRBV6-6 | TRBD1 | CASSYGQGSSEAFF | TGTGCCAGCAGTTACGGACAGGGGAGTTCTGAAGCTTTCTTT
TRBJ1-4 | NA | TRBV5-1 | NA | CASRHSEEKLFF | TGCGCCAGCCGCCACAGTGAAGAAAAACTGTTTTTT
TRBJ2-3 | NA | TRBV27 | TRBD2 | CASSTGRLAGPDTQYF | TGTGCCAGCAGTACGGGACGACTAGCGGGCCCAGATACGCAGTATTTT
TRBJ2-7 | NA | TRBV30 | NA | CAWSVPNSYEQYF | TGTGCCTGGAGTGTACCTAACTCCTACGAGCAGTACTTC
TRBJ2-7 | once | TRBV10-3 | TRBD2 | CAISEGTSGTISYEQYF | TGTGCCATCAGTGAGGGGACTAGCGGGACGATATCCTACGAGCAGTACTTC
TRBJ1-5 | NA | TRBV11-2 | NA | CASSLVRGRRNQPQHF | TGTGCCAGCAGCTTAGTCCGAGGGAGGCGCAATCAGCCCCAGCATTTT
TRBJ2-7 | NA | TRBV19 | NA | CASSLPSSYEQYF | TGTGCCAGTAGTCTCCCTAGCTCCTACGAGCAGTACTTC
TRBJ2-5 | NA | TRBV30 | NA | CAWSERLRETQYF | TGTGCCTGGAGTGAGAGACTAAGGGAGACCCAGTACTTC
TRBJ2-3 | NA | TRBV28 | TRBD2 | CASSFRLAGGSTDTQYF | TGTGCCAGCAGTTTTCGGCTAGCGGGAGGGAGCACAGATACGCAGTATTTT
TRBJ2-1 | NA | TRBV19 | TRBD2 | CASSIDGRPYNEQFF | TGTGCCAGTAGTATAGACGGGAGGCCTTACAATGAGCAGTTCTTC
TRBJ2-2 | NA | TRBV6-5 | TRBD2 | CASRRLAGGTGELFF | TGTGCCAGCAGGAGGTTAGCGGGAGGCACCGGGGAGCTGTTTTTT
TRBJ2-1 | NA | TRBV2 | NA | CASQGVTFISYNEQFF | TGTGCCAGCCAAGGGGTGACATTTATCTCCTACAATGAGCAGTTCTTC
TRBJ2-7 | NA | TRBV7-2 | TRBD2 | CASSPRLAANGEYF | TGTGCCAGCAGCCCCCGACTAGCGGCTAACGGGGAGTACTTC
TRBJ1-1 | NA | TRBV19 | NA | CASSAQGGRAFF | TGTGCCAGTAGTGCACAGGGCGGGAGGGCTTTCTTT
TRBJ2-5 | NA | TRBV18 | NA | CASSPPASQETQYF | TGTGCCAGCTCACCACCGGCCTCTCAAGAGACCCAGTACTTC
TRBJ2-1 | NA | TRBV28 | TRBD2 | CASSLKRDSYNEQFF | TGTGCCAGCAGTTTGAAGCGGGACTCCTACAATGAGCAGTTCTTC
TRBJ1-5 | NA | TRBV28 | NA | CASSQGAQHF | TGTGCCAGCAGCCAAGGGGCCCAGCATTTT
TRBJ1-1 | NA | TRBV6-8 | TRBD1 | CASSYSGTGWGNTEAFF | TGTGCCAGCAGTTATTCAGGGACAGGGTGGGGGAACACTGAAGCTTTCTTT
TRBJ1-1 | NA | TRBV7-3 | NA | CASSLQQVNTEAFF | TGTGCCAGCAGCTTACAACAGGTGAACACTGAAGCTTTCTTT
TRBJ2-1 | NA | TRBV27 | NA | CASRSGLIYNEQFF | TGTGCCAGCAGGAGCGGGTTGATCTACAATGAGCAGTTCTTC
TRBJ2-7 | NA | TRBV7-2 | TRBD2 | CASSFSAGGAYEQYF | TGTGCCAGCAGCTTTTCCGCGGGGGGGGCCTACGAGCAGTACTTC
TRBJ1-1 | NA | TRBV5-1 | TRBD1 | CASTIQGSKTEAFF | TGCGCCAGCACAATACAGGGGTCAAAAACTGAAGCTTTCTTT
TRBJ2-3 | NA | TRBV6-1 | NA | CASRPLPGDTQYF | TGTGCCAGCAGGCCCCTACCTGGAGATACGCAGTATTTT
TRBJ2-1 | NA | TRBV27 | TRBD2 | CASSLRLAEYNEQFF | TGTGCCAGCAGTCTTAGACTAGCTGAGTACAATGAGCAGTTCTTC
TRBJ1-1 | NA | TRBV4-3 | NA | CASSRGWSMNTEAFF | TGCGCCAGCAGCCGAGGGTGGTCGATGAACACTGAAGCTTTCTTT
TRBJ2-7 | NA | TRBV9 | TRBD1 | CASSVEGDRDYEQYF | TGTGCCAGCAGCGTAGAGGGTGACAGGGACTACGAGCAGTACTTC
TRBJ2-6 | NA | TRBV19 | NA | CATWSRNSGANVLTF | TGTGCCACCTGGAGTCGGAACTCTGGGGCCAACGTCCTGACTTTC
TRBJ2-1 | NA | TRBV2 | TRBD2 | CASSDLLAGDGNEQFF | TGTGCCAGCAGTGACCTACTAGCGGGAGACGGAAATGAGCAGTTCTTC
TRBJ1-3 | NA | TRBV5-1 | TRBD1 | CASSLEGQGYGNTIYF | TGCGCCAGCAGCTTGGAGGGACAGGGTTACGGAAACACCATATATTTT
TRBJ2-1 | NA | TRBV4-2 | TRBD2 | CASSQVGLADYNEQFF | TGTGCCAGCAGCCAAGTTGGGCTAGCGGATTACAATGAGCAGTTCTTC
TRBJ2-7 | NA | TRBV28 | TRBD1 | CASSSTGSATYEQYF | TGTGCCAGCAGTTCGACAGGGAGTGCCACCTACGAGCAGTACTTC
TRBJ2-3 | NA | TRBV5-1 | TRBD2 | CASSILSGRAPDTQYF | TGCGCCAGCAGCATATTAAGCGGGAGGGCCCCAGATACGCAGTATTTT
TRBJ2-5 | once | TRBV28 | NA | CASSLVPGSGQETQYF | TGTGCCAGCAGTTTAGTTCCAGGTAGCGGCCAAGAGACCCAGTACTTC
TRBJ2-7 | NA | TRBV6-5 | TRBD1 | CASSYKGQNSYEQYF | TGTGCCAGCAGTTACAAGGGACAGAATTCCTACGAGCAGTACTTC
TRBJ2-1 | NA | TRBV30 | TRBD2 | CAWRAGGYYNEQFF | TGTGCCTGGAGGGCGGGAGGTTACTACAATGAGCAGTTCTTC
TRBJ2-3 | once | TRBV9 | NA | CASSVGGWGSGDTQYF | TGTGCCAGCAGCGTAGGTGGATGGGGGAGCGGGGATACGCAGTATTTT
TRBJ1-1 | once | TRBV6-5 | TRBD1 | CASSTRGQGFTEAFF | TGTGCCAGCAGTACCCGAGGACAGGGGTTCACTGAAGCTTTCTTT
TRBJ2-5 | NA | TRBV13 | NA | CASGVAAQETQYF | TGTGCCAGCGGAGTAGCGGCCCAAGAGACCCAGTACTTC
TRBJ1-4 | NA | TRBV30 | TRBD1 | CAWSADRVSTNEKLFF | TGTGCCTGGAGTGCAGACAGGGTCTCAACTAATGAAAAACTGTTTTTT
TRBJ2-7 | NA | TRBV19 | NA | CASSINRKGFYEQYF | TGTGCCAGTAGTATTAACCGGAAGGGGTTCTACGAGCAGTACTTC
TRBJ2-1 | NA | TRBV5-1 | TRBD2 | CASSLATSGEQFF | TGCGCCAGCAGCTTGGCGACTAGCGGAGAGCAGTTCTTC
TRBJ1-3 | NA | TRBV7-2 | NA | CASSPTGKGNTIYF | TGTGCCAGCAGTCCTACAGGGAAAGGAAACACCATATATTTT
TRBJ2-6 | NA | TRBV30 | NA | CAWGGQPLPEGANVLTF | TGTGCCTGGGGCGGGCAGCCTCTCCCAGAAGGGGCCAACGTCCTGACTTTC
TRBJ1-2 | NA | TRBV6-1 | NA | CASRPAGLIYGYTF | TGTGCCAGCAGGCCCGCAGGACTGATCTATGGCTACACCTTC
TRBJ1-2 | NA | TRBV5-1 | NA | CASSLEGSVNYGYTF | TGCGCCAGCAGCTTGGAGGGGTCGGTTAACTATGGCTACACCTTC
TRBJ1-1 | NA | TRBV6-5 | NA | CASKQGPGVVTEAFF | TGTGCCAGCAAACAGGGTCCGGGCGTTGTCACTGAAGCTTTCTTT
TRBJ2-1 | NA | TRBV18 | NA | CASSPDGDNEQFF | TGTGCCAGCTCACCAGACGGGGACAATGAGCAGTTCTTC
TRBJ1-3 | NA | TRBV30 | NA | CAWSVRGNTIYF | TGTGCCTGGAGTGTACGGGGGAACACCATATATTTT
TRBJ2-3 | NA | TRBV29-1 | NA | CSVDTGVGADTQYF | TGCAGCGTTGATACAGGTGTTGGTGCAGATACGCAGTATTTT
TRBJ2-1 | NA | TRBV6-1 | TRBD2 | CASSEGLAGGGYEQFF | TGTGCCAGCAGTGAAGGACTAGCGGGAGGCGGCTATGAGCAGTTCTTC
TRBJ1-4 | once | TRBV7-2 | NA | CASSSPAGGEKLFF | TGTGCCAGCAGCTCCCCGGCGGGTGGTGAAAAACTGTTTTTT